These 21 T cell receptor beta chains originate from one sample sequenced in a study of blood T cells in healthy people across ages. A sample-barcoded 5' primer and a J-beta primer mix were used in a second PCR of roughly 6 to 11 cycles. TCRdb itself ran the 5' RACE reads through MiXCR, one entry per CDR3 protein. The sample includes roughly 500,000 distinct CDR3 sequences, about 25% of them seen just once. The specimen was blood. These receptor sequences come from an older woman in good health.

The chain carries TRBV3-1 and TRBJ1-2, with 8 bases fitting TRBD1. With V trimmed by 1 base and J by 4 bases, 11 bases remained unmatched. The germline V gene encodes CDR1 LGHDT and CDR2 YNNKEL (reference sequence). This CDR3 has 17 residues. The CDR3 DNA is TGTGCCAGCAGCCAAGCGGGTAGAGACAGGGGAGGCTATGGCTACACCTTC. Encoded protein: CASSQAGRDRGGYGYTF. The entire variable domain, with the rest obtained from reference TRBV3-1 and TRBJ1-2, is as follows: DTAVSQTPKYLVTQMGNDKSIKCEQNLGHDTMYWYKQDSKKFLKIMFSYNNKELIINETVPNRFSPKSPDKAHLNLHINSLELGDSAVYFCASSQAGRDRGGYGYTFGSGTRLTVV.

Only a few counts were recorded for this clonotype. The chain carries TRBV7-3 and TRBJ2-6, with D perhaps matching TRBD2 (6 bases). Deletions cut 0 bases from V and 0 bases from J, with 9 bases between. The CDR3 consists of 17 residues. Germline CDR1 SGHTA, CDR2 FQGTGA. CDR3 nucleotides: TGTGCCAGCAGCTTAACTTTCGGGGGCTCTGGGGCCAACGTCCTGACTTTC. This translates into CASSLTFGGSGANVLTF.

This clonotype was counted a few times. V usage is TRBV27 and J usage is TRBJ2-7; weak D call: TRBD1 (5 bases). This CDR3 has 15 amino acids. V was shortened by 5 bases and J by 0 bases, with 14 bases between the two germline ends. The V gene's germline CDR1 is MNHEY and CDR2 SMNVEV (reference sequence). The CDR3 loop reads CASSPMGRSSYEQYF. DNA for the CDR3: TGTGCCAGCAGTCCGATGGGGCGATCCTCCTACGAGCAGTACTTC.

This clonotype has ten or more counts. This chain joins TRBV20-1 and TRBJ2-5; D is undetermined. Germline CDR1 reads DFQATT; CDR2 reads SNEGSKA (reference sequence). Trimming cost V 3 bases and J 5 bases, with 10 bases left between them. The CDR3 runs to 12 residues. CDR3 sequence: CSASTRSETQYF. The CDR3 nucleotides are TGCAGTGCTAGTACCCGGTCGGAGACCCAGTACTTC.

The chain combines TRBV9 with TRBJ2-3; TRBD2 aligns across 9 bases. V lost 0 bases to trimming and J lost 5 bases; unmatched junction nucleotides: 10. The length of the CDR3 is 17 residues. Germline V lookup: CDR1 SGDLS, CDR2 YYNGEE. DNA of the CDR3: TGTGCCAGCAGCGTAGCTCCGCGGGGGGGCCTTCAAGATACGCAGTATTTT. Encoded protein: CASSVAPRGGLQDTQYF. The complete variable domain, with remaining parts taken from reference TRBV9 and TRBJ2-3, reads DSGVTQTPKHLITATGQRVTLRCSPRSGDLSVYWYQQSLDQGLQFLIQYYNGEERAKGNILERFSAQQFPDLHSELNLSSLELGDSALYFCASSVAPRGGLQDTQYFGPGTRLTVL.

This chain links TRBV4-3 with TRBJ1-2, with 7 bases lining up with TRBD1. Germline assignment: CDR1 LGHNA and CDR2 YSLEER. V was clipped by 4 bases and J by 4 bases; unmatched bases: 6. The length of the CDR3 is 14 residues. In DNA, the CDR3 is TGCGCCAGCAGCCCGGACAGGAGCCCCTATGGCTACACCTTC. It yields the protein CASSPDRSPYGYTF.

V usage is TRBV12-3 or TRBV12-4 and J usage is TRBJ2-1; 8 nucleotides agree with TRBD1. Losses at the gene ends were 4 bases for V and 2 bases for J; bases not matched to a gene: 7. This CDR3 is 16 amino acids long. For the CDR3, the DNA is TGTGCCAGCAGTTCGATCCAGGGGGCTACCTACAATGAGCAGTTCTTC. It yields the protein CASSSIQGATYNEQFF.

The sample holds a few counts of this clonotype. The chain has TRBV6-5 and TRBJ1-1, with 9 bases that match TRBD1. The V segment lost 6 bases and the J segment 5 bases; nucleotides outside the gene matches: 10. Germline assignment: CDR1 MNHEY and CDR2 SVGAGI. The CDR3 loop spans 15 amino acids. The CDR3, as DNA: TGTGCCAGCAGGGGGGGACAGGGCGACGGGACTGAAGCTTTCTTT. Protein product: CASRGGQGDGTEAFF.

This rearrangement joins TRBV29-1 to TRBJ1-1; unclear D gene. Germline values: CDR1 SQVTM, CDR2 ANQGSEA. This CDR3 has 15 amino acids. The germline V and J ends were trimmed by 0 bases and 0 bases, with 11 bases remaining between them. The CDR3 coding sequence is TGCAGCGTTGAAGATGGTGAGGGTATGAACACTGAAGCTTTCTTT. Translating gives CSVEDGEGMNTEAFF.

This clonotype was seen more than once but under ten times. The chain is built from TRBV4-3 and TRBJ1-1, with D maybe TRBD1 (6 bases). Trimming left V 1 base short and J 1 base short, with 13 bases between. The CDR3 spans 16 residues. CDR1 and CDR2 from the germline V gene are LGHNA and YSLEER. The CDR3 loop reads CASSQGVQGPNTEAFF. As DNA, the CDR3 is TGCGCCAGCAGCCAAGGTGTGCAGGGGCCGAACACTGAAGCTTTCTTT.

This clonotype was seen once. The rearrangement uses TRBV7-9 and TRBJ2-7; TRBD1 matches at 9 bases. Germline trimming cut 5 bases from V and 6 bases from J; bases unmatched to any gene: 5. Germline V gene lookup returns CDR1 SEHNR and CDR2 FQNEAQ (reference sequence). This CDR3 spans 13 amino acids. CDR3 in amino acids: CASSARTGVEQYF. CDR3 in DNA: TGTGCCAGCAGCGCACGGACAGGGGTCGAGCAGTACTTC.

The V gene is TRBV5-1, the J gene TRBJ1-2, with D tentatively TRBD1 (5 bases). With 5 bases removed from V and 8 bases from J, the gap between germline ends came to 13 bases. This CDR3 has 12 residues. Germline lookup yields CDR1 SGHRS and CDR2 YFSETQ. The CDR3 sequence is CASRITGSGYTF. CDR3 nucleotides: TGCGCCAGCAGAATAACAGGTTCCGGCTACACCTTC.

This chain joins TRBV7-9 and TRBJ1-5; 11 positions match TRBD1. The germline V gene has CDR1 SEHNR and CDR2 FQNEAQ (reference sequence). V was pared by 3 bases and J by 1 base, with 8 bases of the junction left unmatched. This CDR3 is built from 18 residues. This chain's CDR3 is CASSFGTGGASSNQPQHF. The CDR3 DNA sequence: TGTGCCAGCAGCTTCGGGACAGGGGGGGCATCGAGCAATCAGCCCCAGCATTTT.

This clonotype came up a few times. The V and J genes are TRBV4-2 and TRBJ2-3; 8 bases align to TRBD2. V lost 2 bases and J lost 6; bases outside the gene matches: 7. Germline-derived CDR1 and CDR2 are LGHNA and YNFKEQ. The CDR3 extends over 15 amino acids. In DNA form, the CDR3 reads TGTGCCAGCAGCCAAAGCGCGGGGGGAGAGGATACGCAGTATTTT. Its protein is CASSQSAGGEDTQYF.

The chain combines TRBV12-3 or TRBV12-4 with TRBJ2-3; D possibly corresponds to TRBD2 (7 bases). The V gene lost 5 bases and the J gene lost 5 bases, with 17 bases spanning the gap. CDR3 size: 15 residues. This CDR3 reads CASSPFGGQGDTQYF. In DNA, the CDR3 is TGTGCCAGCAGTCCGTTCGGGGGGCAAGGAGATACGCAGTATTTT.

The chain carries TRBV20-1 and TRBJ1-5; possibly TRBD1 for D (6 bases). The CDR3 loop spans 13 amino acids. Looked up from germline, CDR1 is DFQATT and CDR2 is SNEGSKA (reference sequence). Trimming took off 6 bases at V and 4 bases at J, with 13 bases between the two ends. The CDR3 reads CSAGDRSNQPQHF. CDR3 in DNA: TGCAGTGCGGGAGACAGGAGTAATCAGCCCCAGCATTTT.

V is TRBV7-9 and J is TRBJ2-1; 9 bases match TRBD2. Germline loops: CDR1 SEHNR, CDR2 FQNEAQ (reference sequence). V was pared by 5 bases and J by 10 bases, with 12 bases of the junction left unmatched. The CDR3 has 15 residues. The CDR3 nucleotides are TGTGCCAGCAGCCCTATGGCGGGGGGGCAGTGGGAGCAGTTCTTC. Amino acid sequence: CASSPMAGGQWEQFF.

The V and J genes are TRBV4-3 and TRBJ2-5; D tentatively fits TRBD1 or TRBD2 (5 bases each). V was shortened by 0 bases and J by 6 bases, with 11 bases between the two germline ends. CDR1 is LGHNA, CDR2 YSLEER, per germline. The CDR3 is 14 amino acids. The CDR3 reads CASSQDVGVKTQYF. The DNA of the CDR3 is TGCGCCAGCAGCCAAGATGTGGGGGTGAAGACCCAGTACTTC.

This clonotype was found a few times. J is TRBJ1-1 and V is TRBV18; D is perhaps TRBD1 (6 bases). V was shortened by 3 bases and J by 0 bases, with 17 bases between the two germline ends. CDR1 and CDR2 (germline): KGHSH, LQKENI. CDR3 size: 17 residues. The chain's CDR3 is CASSPRGPGVMNTEAFF. DNA of the CDR3: TGTGCCAGCTCACCCAGGGGCCCGGGAGTGATGAACACTGAAGCTTTCTTT.

The chain links TRBV4-1 to TRBJ1-5; D remains unclear. Germline-derived CDR1 and CDR2 are MGHRA and YSYEKL. CDR3 length equals 16 residues. V dropped 0 bases and J dropped 4 bases, with 13 bases sitting between them. CDR3 in amino acids: CASSQDGQSWNQPQHF. The CDR3 DNA reads as TGCGCCAGCAGCCAAGATGGGCAGTCTTGGAATCAGCCCCAGCATTTT.

About this clonotype itself: One junction end does not reproduce the germline sequence, and a read error may be involved. V gene TRBV24-1 combines with J gene TRBJ2-1; possible D gene TRBD2, 7 bases. The germline CDR1 and CDR2 sequences are KGHDR and SFDVKD. This CDR3 is 17 amino acids long. The CDR3 here is CAASDMGGGGGNNEQFF. CDR3 DNA: TGTGCCGCCAGTGATATGGGTGGGGGGGGCGGTAACAATGAGCAGTTCTTC.